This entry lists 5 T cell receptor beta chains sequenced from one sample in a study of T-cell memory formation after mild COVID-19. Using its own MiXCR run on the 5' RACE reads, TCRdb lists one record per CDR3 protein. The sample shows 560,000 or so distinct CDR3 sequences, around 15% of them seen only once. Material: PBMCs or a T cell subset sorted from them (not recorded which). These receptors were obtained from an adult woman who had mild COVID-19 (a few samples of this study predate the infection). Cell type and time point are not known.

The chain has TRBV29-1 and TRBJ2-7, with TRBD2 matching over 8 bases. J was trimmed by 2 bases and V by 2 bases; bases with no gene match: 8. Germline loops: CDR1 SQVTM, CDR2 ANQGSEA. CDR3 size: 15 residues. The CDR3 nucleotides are TGCAGCGTTGAAATCATGAGCGGGAGAGCCTACGAGCAGTACTTC. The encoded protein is CSVEIMSGRAYEQYF.

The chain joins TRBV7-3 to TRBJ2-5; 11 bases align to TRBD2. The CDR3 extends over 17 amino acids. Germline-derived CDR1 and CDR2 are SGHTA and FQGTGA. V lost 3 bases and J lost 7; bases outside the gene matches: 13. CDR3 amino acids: CASSLLPGLAVPVTQYF. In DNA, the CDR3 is TGTGCCAGCAGCTTGTTGCCGGGACTAGCGGTTCCAGTGACCCAGTACTTC.

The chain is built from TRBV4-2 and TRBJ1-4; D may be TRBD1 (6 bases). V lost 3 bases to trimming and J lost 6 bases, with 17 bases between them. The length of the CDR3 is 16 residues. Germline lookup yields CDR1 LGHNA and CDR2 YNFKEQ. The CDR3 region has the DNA TGTGCCAGCAGCCAGACAACAGGGAAAGGGGATGAAAAACTGTTTTTT. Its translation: CASSQTTGKGDEKLFF.

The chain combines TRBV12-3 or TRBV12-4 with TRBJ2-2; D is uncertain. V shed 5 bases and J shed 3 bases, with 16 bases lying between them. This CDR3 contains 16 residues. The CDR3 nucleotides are TGTGCCAGCAGTGGGTGGGAACAGCCCTACACCGGGGAGCTGTTTTTT. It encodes CASSGWEQPYTGELFF.

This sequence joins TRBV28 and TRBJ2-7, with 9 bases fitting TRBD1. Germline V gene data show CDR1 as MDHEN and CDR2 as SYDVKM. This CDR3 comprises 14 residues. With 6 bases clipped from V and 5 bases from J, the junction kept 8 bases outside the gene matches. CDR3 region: CASRRTGDRHEQYF. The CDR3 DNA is TGTGCCAGCAGGCGGACAGGGGATCGCCACGAGCAGTACTTC.